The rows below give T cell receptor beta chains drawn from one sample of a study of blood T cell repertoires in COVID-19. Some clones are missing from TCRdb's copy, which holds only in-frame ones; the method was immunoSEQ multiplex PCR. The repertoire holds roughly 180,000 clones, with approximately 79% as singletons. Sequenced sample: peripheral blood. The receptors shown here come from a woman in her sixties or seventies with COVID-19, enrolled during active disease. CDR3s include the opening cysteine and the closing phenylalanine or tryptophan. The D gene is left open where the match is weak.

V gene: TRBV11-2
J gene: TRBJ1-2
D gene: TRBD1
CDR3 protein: CASSSDRAGGGYTF

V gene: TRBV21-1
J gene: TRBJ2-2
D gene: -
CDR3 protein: CASSKGAGADTGELFF

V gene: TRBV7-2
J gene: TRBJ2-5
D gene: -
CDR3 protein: CASSLFGQETQYF

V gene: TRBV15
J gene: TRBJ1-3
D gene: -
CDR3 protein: CATSRGGQNSGNTIYF

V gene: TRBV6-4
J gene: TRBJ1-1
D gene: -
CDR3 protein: CASSDSGRGEAFF

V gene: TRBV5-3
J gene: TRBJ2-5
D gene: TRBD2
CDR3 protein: CARSRGLFILGLQAVVSTQYF

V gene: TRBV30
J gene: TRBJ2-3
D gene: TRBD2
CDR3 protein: CAWSVILAGADTQYF

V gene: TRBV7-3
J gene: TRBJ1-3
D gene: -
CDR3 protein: CASSLSLGEGNTIYF

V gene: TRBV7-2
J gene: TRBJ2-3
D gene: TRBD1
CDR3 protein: CASSLVGQSTDTQYF

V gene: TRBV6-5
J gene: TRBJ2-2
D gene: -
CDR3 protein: CASSYYRDTGELFF

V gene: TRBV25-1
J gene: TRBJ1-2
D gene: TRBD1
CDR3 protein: CASSGDRGRINYGYTF

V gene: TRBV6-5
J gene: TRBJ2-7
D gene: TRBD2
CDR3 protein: CASTKGTSGSYEQYF

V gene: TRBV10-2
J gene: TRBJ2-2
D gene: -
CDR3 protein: CASSEFRGELFF

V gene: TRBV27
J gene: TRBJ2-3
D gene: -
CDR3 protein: CASSWRGEVAGYTQYF

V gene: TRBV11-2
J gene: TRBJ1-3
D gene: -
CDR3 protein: CASSDVPGSGNTIYF

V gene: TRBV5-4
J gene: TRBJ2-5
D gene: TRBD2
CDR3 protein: CASSHSGSRETQYF

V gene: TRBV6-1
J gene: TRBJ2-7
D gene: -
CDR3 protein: CASSELAYEQYF

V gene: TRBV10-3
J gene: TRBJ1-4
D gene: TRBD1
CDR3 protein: CAISRGLGEKLFF

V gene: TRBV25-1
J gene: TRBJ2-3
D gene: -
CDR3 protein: CASSGGGWADTQYF

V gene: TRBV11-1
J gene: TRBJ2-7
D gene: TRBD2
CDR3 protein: CASSFQAGGYEQYF

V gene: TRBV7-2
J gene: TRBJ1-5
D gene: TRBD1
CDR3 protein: CASSLGSGGSVQPQHF

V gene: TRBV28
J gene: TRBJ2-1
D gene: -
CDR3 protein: CASSPRQEYYNEQFF

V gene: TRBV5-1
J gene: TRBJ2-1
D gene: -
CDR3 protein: CASSLQTIYNEQFF

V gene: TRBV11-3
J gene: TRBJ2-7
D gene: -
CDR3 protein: CASSLGGPLDEQYF

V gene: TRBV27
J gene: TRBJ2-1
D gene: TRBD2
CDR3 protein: CASSPTSGRARPYNEQFF

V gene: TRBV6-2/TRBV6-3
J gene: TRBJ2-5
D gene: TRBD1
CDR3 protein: CASSDRQGARETQYF

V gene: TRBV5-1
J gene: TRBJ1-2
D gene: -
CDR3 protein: CASSLETAARLYGYTF

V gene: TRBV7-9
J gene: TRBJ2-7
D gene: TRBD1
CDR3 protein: CASSLARGGLLLYEQYF